Below are 21 T cell receptor beta chains sequenced from a single sample in a study of blood T cell repertoires in COVID-19. Data came from immunoSEQ multiplex PCR; TCRdb stores just in-frame clones and leaves some out. This sample yields hundreds of thousands of clones, of which roughly 90% are seen a single time; around a tenth belongs to the top ten. Sequencing used PBMCs or T cells enriched from blood (not recorded which). These receptor sequences come from a woman aged 35 to 49 who had recovered from COVID-19.

The chain joins TRBV19 to TRBJ2-7; TRBD2 matches at 14 bases. V was pared by 10 bases and J by 4 bases, with 9 bases of the junction left unmatched. This CDR3 is 15 amino acids long. Per the germline V gene, CDR1 is LNHDA and CDR2 is SQIVND (reference sequence). DNA of the CDR3: TGTGCCACCGCGGGACTAGCGGGAGTTGTTTACGAGCAGTACTTC. It is translated as CATAGLAGVVYEQYF.

This chain connects TRBV28 to TRBJ1-4, with 8 bases fitting TRBD1. The CDR3 spans 15 residues. Germline V gene sequence: CDR1 MDHEN, CDR2 SYDVKM. After removal of 5 bases from V and 3 bases from J, the junction contained 5 bases not matched to a gene. CDR3 sequence: CASSPQGAANEKLFF. The CDR3 nucleotides are TGTGCCAGCAGTCCCCAGGGGGCAGCTAATGAAAAACTGTTTTTT.

CDR3 DNA sequence: TGTGCCAGTTCGGGACAGGCCACTCCTGGAAACACCATATATTTT. Amino acid sequence: CASSGQATPGNTIYF. The chain links TRBV19 to TRBJ1-3; 8 bases align to TRBD1. V lost 8 bases to trimming and J lost 2 bases; unmatched junction nucleotides: 8. Germline V CDR1 and CDR2: LNHDA, SQIVND (reference sequence). This CDR3 contains 15 residues.

V and J are TRBV4-1 and TRBJ2-7, with 8 bases lining up with TRBD2. With V trimmed by 1 base and J by 0 bases, 5 bases remained unmatched. The CDR3 covers 16 residues. Germline V gene sequence: CDR1 MGHRA, CDR2 YSYEKL. Here the CDR3 reads CASSQGAGDHSYEQYF. CDR3 DNA: TGCGCCAGCAGCCAAGGAGCGGGGGACCACTCCTACGAGCAGTACTTC.

This chain uses TRBV5-6 with TRBJ2-7, with D perhaps matching TRBD1 (5 bases). V lost 4 bases, J lost 6 bases, and 14 bases lay in between. This CDR3 has 13 amino acids. Germline V gives CDR1 SGHDT, CDR2 YYEEEE. The CDR3: CASSPQGVREQYF. The CDR3 nucleotides are TGTGCCAGCAGCCCTCAAGGGGTACGCGAGCAGTACTTC.

V usage is TRBV18 and J usage is TRBJ1-2, with 7 bases that match TRBD1. Germline CDR1 and CDR2: KGHSH and LQKENI. The CDR3 extends over 17 amino acids. Germline trimming cut 1 base from V and 2 bases from J; bases unmatched to any gene: 10. The DNA of the CDR3 is TGTGCCAGCTCACCACAGGACAAGGGGGCCCTAAACTATGGCTACACCTTC. It yields the protein CASSPQDKGALNYGYTF.

CDR3 sequence: CASTSGLAPYEQFF. CDR3 coding DNA: TGCGCCAGCACTTCGGGACTAGCGCCCTATGAGCAGTTCTTC. The rearrangement joins TRBV10-1 to TRBJ2-1; 10 bases agree with TRBD2. V lost 7 bases, J lost 8 bases, and 8 bases stayed unmatched. There are 14 residues in the CDR3. CDR1 and CDR2 (germline): WNHNN, SYGVQD (reference sequence).

The rearrangement links TRBV18 to TRBJ2-3, with 9 bases identical to TRBD1. Germline-derived CDR1 and CDR2 are KGHSH and LQKENI. This CDR3 region has 15 residues. V dropped 2 bases and J dropped 8; count of bases not matched to a gene: 8. In DNA form, the CDR3 reads TGTGCCAGCTCACCAACGGGACAGGGTGTAGGTACGCAGTATTTT. Protein sequence: CASSPTGQGVGTQYF.

The genes are TRBV21-1 and TRBJ1-5. TRBV21-1 is shown as a pseudogene. The CDR3 contains 14 residues. The CDR3 reads CASSNSRGNQPQHF. CDR3 bases: TGTGCCAGCAGCAACAGCCGGGGAAATCAGCCCCAGCATTTT.

This rearrangement joins TRBV25-1 to TRBJ1-2; a weak D match, TRBD1 (5 bases). Deletions cut 3 bases from V and 3 bases from J, with 11 bases between. This CDR3 comprises 14 residues. Germline V lookup: CDR1 MGHDK, CDR2 SYGVNS. The CDR3 is CASSDPDTHYGYTF. CDR3 coding DNA: TGTGCCAGCAGTGACCCGGACACACACTATGGCTACACCTTC.

The J gene is TRBJ2-3, the V gene TRBV7-3, with 8 bases fitting TRBD2. The V gene's germline CDR1 is SGHTA and CDR2 FQGTGA. This CDR3 comprises 16 residues. V lost 2 bases and J lost 5; bases outside the gene matches: 9. Here the CDR3 DNA reads TGTGCCAGCAGCTTAGCGGTAGCGGGACCCCGAGATACGCAGTATTTT. Translated: CASSLAVAGPRDTQYF.

This chain links TRBV7-6 with TRBJ2-7; TRBD1 matches at 10 bases. The ends lost 2 bases at V and 2 bases at J; junction bases unmatched: 6. CDR3 length: 16 amino acids. Looked up from germline, CDR1 is SGHVS and CDR2 is FNYEAQ. CDR3 coding DNA: TGTGCCAGCAGCTTAAGTCCCGGGACAGGGGCCTACGAGCAGTACTTC. This codes for CASSLSPGTGAYEQYF.

V usage is TRBV7-9 and J usage is TRBJ1-5, with D possibly matching TRBD1 (5 bases). CDR3 length: 14 amino acids. Germline V CDR1 and CDR2: SEHNR, FQNEAQ (reference sequence). The V end was cut by 3 bases, the J end by 6 bases, with 12 bases between. This CDR3 is CASSLSGGSQPQHF. CDR3 nucleotides: TGTGCCAGCAGCTTGAGTGGGGGGAGTCAGCCCCAGCATTTT. The variable domain in full, with the rest retrieved from reference TRBV7-9 and TRBJ1-5, is DTGVSQNPRHKITKRGQNVTFRCDPISEHNRLYWYRQTLGQGPEFLTYFQNEAQLEKSRLLSDRFSAERPKGSFSTLEIQRTEQGDSAMYLCASSLSGGSQPQHFGDGTRLSIL.

The rearrangement links TRBV6-5 to TRBJ2-7; 11 nucleotides line up with TRBD2. The length of the CDR3 is 15 residues. With 4 bases clipped from V and 3 bases from J, the junction kept 5 bases outside the gene matches. Germline CDR1 reads MNHEY; CDR2 reads SVGAGI. The CDR3 DNA follows: TGTGCCAGCAGTTTAGCGGGGGGGAACTACTACGAGCAGTACTTC. It is translated as CASSLAGGNYYEQYF.

The rearrangement uses TRBV12-2 and TRBJ1-6; TRBD1, the D gene given by the table, was not confirmed from the DNA. TRBV12-2 is recorded as a pseudogene. The CDR3 has 13 amino acids. The CDR3 bases are TGTGCAACCTCAAGCAGGCCCAATTCACCCCTCCACTTT. Translation gives CATSSRPNSPLHF.

This chain joins TRBV7-2 and TRBJ2-2; D remains unclear. CDR3 size: 17 residues. Germline lookup yields CDR1 SGHTA and CDR2 FQGNSA. V gave up 1 base and J gave up 4 bases, with 16 bases separating them. The DNA of the CDR3 is TGTGCCAGCAGCTTAGTATCCGACACTGCCACCACCGGGGAGCTGTTTTTT. This gives the protein CASSLVSDTATTGELFF.

The chain joins TRBV20-1 to TRBJ1-3; 7 bases fit TRBD1. Germline CDR1 DFQATT, CDR2 SNEGSKA (reference sequence). The CDR3 totals 15 residues. The ends lost 3 bases at V and 0 bases at J; junction bases unmatched: 5. The CDR3 loop reads CSASRQGSSGNTIYF. DNA for the CDR3: TGCAGTGCTAGTAGACAGGGAAGCTCTGGAAACACCATATATTTT.

The J gene is TRBJ2-3, the V gene TRBV19; D is possibly TRBD1 (6 bases). V lost 7 bases and J lost 2, with 10 bases in between. Germline loops: CDR1 LNHDA, CDR2 SQIVND (reference sequence). The CDR3 is 13 residues long. CDR3 residues: CASNHRDTDTQYF. The CDR3 DNA reads as TGTGCCAGTAACCACAGGGACACAGATACGCAGTATTTT. The full variable domain, completed using reference TRBV19 and TRBJ2-3, is DGGITQSPKYLFRKEGQNVTLSCEQNLNHDAMYWYRQDPGQGLRLIYYSQIVNDFQKGDIAEGYSVSREKKESFPLTVTSAQKNPTAFYLCASNHRDTDTQYFGPGTRLTVL.

This clone was detected once. The chain links TRBV4-3 to TRBJ2-7; TRBD2 aligns across 10 bases. This CDR3 spans 16 amino acids. Germline V CDR1 and CDR2: LGHNA, YSLEER. The V segment lost 3 bases and the J segment 0 bases; nucleotides outside the gene matches: 5. The CDR3 coding sequence is TGCGCCAGCAGCCAGGGGAGCGGGAGGGACTCCTACGAGCAGTACTTC. It translates to CASSQGSGRDSYEQYF.

The chain combines TRBV28 with TRBJ2-1; 12 bases align to TRBD2. The J segment lost 6 bases and the V segment lost 2 bases, leaving 5 bases of the junction unmatched. The germline V gene encodes CDR1 MDHEN and CDR2 SYDVKM. The CDR3 spans 16 residues. CDR3 in amino acids: CASSLASGGAGNEQFF. In nucleotides, the CDR3 is TGTGCCAGCAGTTTAGCTAGCGGGGGGGCTGGCAATGAGCAGTTCTTC.

The count of this clone is one. The V call is TRBV2, the J call TRBJ2-7; unclear D gene. The ends were cut back, 5 bases at V and 3 bases at J, with 5 bases in the middle. This CDR3 has 11 amino acids. From germline, CDR1 is SNHLY and CDR2 FYNNEI. In DNA, the CDR3 is TGTGCCAGCAGTCCAAACTACGAGCAGTACTTC. It codes for CASSPNYEQYF.